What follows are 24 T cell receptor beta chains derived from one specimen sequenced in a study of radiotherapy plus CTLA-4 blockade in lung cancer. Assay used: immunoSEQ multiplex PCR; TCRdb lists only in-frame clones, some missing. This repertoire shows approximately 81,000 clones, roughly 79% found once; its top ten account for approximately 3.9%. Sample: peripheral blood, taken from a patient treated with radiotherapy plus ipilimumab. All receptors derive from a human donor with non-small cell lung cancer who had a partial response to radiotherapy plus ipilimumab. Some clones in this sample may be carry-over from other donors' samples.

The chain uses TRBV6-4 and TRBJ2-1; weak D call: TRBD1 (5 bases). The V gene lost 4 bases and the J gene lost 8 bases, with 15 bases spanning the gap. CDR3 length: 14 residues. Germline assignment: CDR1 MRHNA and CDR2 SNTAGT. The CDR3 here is CASSVSQGVHEQFF. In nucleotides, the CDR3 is TGTGCCAGCAGTGTGAGTCAGGGCGTACATGAGCAGTTCTTC.

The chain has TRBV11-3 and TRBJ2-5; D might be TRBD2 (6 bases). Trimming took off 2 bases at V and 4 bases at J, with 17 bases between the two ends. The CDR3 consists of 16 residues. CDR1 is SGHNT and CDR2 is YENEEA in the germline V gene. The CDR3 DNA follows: TGTGCCAGCAGCTTAAATCCGGGGGTCAGTGGAGAGACCCAGTACTTC. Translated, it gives CASSLNPGVSGETQYF.

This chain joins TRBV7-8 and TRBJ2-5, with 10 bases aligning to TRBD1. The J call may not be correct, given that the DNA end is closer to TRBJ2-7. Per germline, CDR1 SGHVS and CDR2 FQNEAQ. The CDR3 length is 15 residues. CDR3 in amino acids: CASRSGGTGVHEQYF. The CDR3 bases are TGTGCCAGCAGAAGTGGGGGGACAGGGGTCCACGAGCAGTACTTC.

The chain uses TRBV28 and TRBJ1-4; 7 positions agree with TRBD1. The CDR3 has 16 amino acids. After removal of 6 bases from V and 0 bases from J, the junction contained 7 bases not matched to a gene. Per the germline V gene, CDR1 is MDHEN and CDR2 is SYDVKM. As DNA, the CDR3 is TGTGCCAGCAGCTTACTGGGGACAGCAACTAATGAAAAACTGTTTTTT. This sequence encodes CASSLLGTATNEKLFF.

The CDR3 is CASSLWTAPSYNEQFF. CDR3 DNA: TGTGCCAGCAGTTTATGGACAGCGCCCTCCTACAATGAGCAGTTCTTC. The V and J genes are TRBV27 and TRBJ2-1, with a weak D call TRBD1 (6 bases). CDR3 length equals 16 residues. The V end lost 1 base, the J end lost 0 bases, and 10 bases lay between the germline ends. Germline V gene data show CDR1 as MNHEY and CDR2 as SMNVEV (reference sequence).

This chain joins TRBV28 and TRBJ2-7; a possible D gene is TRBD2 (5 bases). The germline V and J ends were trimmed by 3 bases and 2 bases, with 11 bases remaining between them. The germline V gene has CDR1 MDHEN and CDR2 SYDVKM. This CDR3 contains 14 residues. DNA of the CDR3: TGTGCCAGCAGTTTGAGCGGTTCTGCCTACGAGCAGTACTTC. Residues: CASSLSGSAYEQYF.

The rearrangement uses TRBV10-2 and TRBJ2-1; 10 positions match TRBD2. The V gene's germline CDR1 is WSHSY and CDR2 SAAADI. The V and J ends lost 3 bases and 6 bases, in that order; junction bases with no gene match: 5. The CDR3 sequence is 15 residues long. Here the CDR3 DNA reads TGCGCCAGCAGTGACCAGCGGGGGGGCTTCAATGAGCAGTTCTTC. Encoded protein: CASSDQRGGFNEQFF.

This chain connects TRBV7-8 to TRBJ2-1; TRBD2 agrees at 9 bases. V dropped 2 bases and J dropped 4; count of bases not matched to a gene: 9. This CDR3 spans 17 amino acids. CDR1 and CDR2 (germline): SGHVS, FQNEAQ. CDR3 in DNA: TGTGCCAGCAGCTTATTACCTAGCGGGGCAAATTACAATGAGCAGTTCTTC. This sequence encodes CASSLLPSGANYNEQFF.

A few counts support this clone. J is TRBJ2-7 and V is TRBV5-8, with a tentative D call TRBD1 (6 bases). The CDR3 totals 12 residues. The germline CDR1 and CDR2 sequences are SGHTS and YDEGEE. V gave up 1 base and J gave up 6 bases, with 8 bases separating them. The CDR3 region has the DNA TGTGCCAGCAGCTTGTCAGGGGTCGAGCAGTACTTC. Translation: CASSLSGVEQYF.

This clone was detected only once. CDR3 loop: CASSFPGQDVGYTF. CDR3 coding DNA: TGCGCCAGCAGCTTCCCAGGACAGGATGTGGGCTACACCTTC. The chain carries TRBV5-1 and TRBJ1-2, with TRBD1 matching over 7 bases. The ends lost 2 bases at V and 8 bases at J; junction bases unmatched: 9. This CDR3 is built from 14 residues. Germline CDR1 is SGHRS and CDR2 is YFSETQ.

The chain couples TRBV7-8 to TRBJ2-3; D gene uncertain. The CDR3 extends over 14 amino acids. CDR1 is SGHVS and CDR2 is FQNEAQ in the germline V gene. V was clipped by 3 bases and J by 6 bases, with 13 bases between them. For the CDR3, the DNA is TGTGCCAGCAGCTTCTTCGAGGCGGCCGATACGCAGTATTTT. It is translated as CASSFFEAADTQYF.

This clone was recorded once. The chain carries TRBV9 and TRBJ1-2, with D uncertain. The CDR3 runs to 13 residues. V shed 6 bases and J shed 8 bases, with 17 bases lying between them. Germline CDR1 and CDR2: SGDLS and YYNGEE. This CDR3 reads CASTANPEGGYTF. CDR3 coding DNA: TGTGCCAGCACCGCAAATCCGGAGGGAGGCTACACCTTC.

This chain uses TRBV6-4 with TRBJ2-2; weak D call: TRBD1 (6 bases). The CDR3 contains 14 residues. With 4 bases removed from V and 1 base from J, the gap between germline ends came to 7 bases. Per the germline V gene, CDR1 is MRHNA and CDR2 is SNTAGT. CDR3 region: CASSVRGNTGELFF. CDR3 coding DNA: TGTGCCAGCAGTGTCAGGGGGAACACCGGGGAGCTGTTTTTT.

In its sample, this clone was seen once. CDR3 sequence reads: CASSRQGQQPQHF. The CDR3 bases are TGTGCCAGCAGTCGCCAGGGGCAACAGCCCCAGCATTTT. The chain uses TRBV6-1 and TRBJ1-5; the D gene is possibly TRBD1 (6 bases). V shed 5 bases and J shed 7 bases, with 12 bases lying between them. Germline lookup yields CDR1 MNHNS and CDR2 SASEGT. The CDR3 extends over 13 amino acids.

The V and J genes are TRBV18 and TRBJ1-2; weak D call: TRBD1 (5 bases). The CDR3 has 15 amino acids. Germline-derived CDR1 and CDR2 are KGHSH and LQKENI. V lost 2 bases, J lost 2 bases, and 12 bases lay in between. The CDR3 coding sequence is TGTGCCAGCTCACCATCCCGACAGTTCAACTATGGCTACACCTTC. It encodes CASSPSRQFNYGYTF.

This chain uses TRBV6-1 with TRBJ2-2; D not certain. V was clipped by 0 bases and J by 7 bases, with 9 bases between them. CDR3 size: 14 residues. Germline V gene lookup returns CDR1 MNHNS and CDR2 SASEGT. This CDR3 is CASSEAADNGELFF. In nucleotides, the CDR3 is TGTGCCAGCAGTGAAGCGGCAGATAACGGGGAGCTGTTTTTT.

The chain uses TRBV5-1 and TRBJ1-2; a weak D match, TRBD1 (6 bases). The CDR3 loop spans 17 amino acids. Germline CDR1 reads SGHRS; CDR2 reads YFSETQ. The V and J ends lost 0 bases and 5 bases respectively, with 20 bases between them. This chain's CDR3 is CASSLGPGGGIIYGYTF. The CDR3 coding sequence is TGCGCCAGCAGCTTGGGCCCGGGCGGGGGCATTATTTATGGCTACACCTTC. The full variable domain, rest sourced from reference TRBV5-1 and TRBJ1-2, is KAGVTQTPRYLIKTRGQQVTLSCSPISGHRSVSWYQQTPGQGLQFLFEYFSETQRNKGNFPGRFSGRQFSNSRSEMNVSTLELGDSALYLCASSLGPGGGIIYGYTFGSGTRLTVV.

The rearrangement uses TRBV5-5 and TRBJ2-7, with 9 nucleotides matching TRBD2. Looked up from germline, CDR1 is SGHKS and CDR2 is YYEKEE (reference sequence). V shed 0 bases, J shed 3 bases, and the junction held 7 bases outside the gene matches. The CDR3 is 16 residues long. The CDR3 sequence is CASSLARASGVYEQYF. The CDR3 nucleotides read TGTGCCAGCAGCTTGGCCCGGGCTAGCGGGGTCTACGAGCAGTACTTC.

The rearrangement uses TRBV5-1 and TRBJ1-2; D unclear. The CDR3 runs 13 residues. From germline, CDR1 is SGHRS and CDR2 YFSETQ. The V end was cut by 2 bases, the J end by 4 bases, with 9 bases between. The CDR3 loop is CASSFGSLYGYTF. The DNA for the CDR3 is TGCGCCAGCAGCTTTGGGAGCCTCTATGGCTACACCTTC.

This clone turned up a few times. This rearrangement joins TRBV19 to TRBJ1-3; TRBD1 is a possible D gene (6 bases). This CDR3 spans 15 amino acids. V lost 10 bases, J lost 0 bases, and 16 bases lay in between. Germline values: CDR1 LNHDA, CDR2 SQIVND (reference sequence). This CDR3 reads CATHRRGFSGNTIYF. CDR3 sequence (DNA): TGTGCCACGCACCGCAGGGGATTCTCTGGAAACACCATATATTTT.

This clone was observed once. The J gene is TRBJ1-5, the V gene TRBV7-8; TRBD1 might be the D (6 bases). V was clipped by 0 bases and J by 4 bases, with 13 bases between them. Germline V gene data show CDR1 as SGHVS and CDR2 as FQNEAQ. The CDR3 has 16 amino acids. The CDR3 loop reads CASSLAQGRVNQPQHF. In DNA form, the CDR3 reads TGTGCCAGCAGCTTAGCGCAGGGGCGCGTTAATCAGCCCCAGCATTTT.

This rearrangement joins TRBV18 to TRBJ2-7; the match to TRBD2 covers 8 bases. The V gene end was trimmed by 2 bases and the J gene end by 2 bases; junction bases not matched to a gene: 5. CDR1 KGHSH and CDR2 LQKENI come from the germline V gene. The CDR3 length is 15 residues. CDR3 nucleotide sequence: TGTGCCAGCTCACCAGGCCTAGCGGGTACCTACGAGCAGTACTTC. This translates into CASSPGLAGTYEQYF.

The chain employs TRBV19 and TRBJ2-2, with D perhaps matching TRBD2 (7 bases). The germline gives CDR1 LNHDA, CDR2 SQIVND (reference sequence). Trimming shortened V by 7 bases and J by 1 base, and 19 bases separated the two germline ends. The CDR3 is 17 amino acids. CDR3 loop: CASTPGGGAGNTGELFF. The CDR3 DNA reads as TGTGCCAGTACCCCCGGAGGGGGGGCAGGGAACACCGGGGAGCTGTTTTTT.

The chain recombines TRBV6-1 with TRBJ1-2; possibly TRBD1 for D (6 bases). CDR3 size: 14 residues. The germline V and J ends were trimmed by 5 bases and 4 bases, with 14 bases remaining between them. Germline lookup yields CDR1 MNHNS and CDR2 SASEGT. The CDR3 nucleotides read TGTGCCAGCAGTCCGGGGGGGCAGGTCTATGGCTACACCTTC. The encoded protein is CASSPGGQVYGYTF.